This T cell receptor (beta chain) was sequenced for a study of identical twins. Overall study results and limits: Carriage of fewer insertions was seen in abundant cord blood beta clonotypes, whereas memory repertoires showed none.

Germline CDR1 is SGHRS and CDR2 is YFSETQ. This CDR3 contains 15 residues. In its sample, this clonotype was seen a few times. Its antigen is currently unknown. The junction shows a germline mismatch at one end, possibly a read error. Via MiXCR, TCRdb re-called the 5' RACE reads, giving one row per CDR3 protein. The table lists hundreds of thousands of distinct CDR3 sequences, about 12% of them singletons. The same data also contributed to another study, on yellow fever vaccine responses in identical twins. That paper adds: The authors reported partly convergent, partly personalized vaccine responses in identical twins.

The J gene is TRBJ2-2, the V gene TRBV5-1; D is perhaps TRBD1 (6 bases). Sample: PBMCs. This receptor was obtained from a woman aged 18-29 years in good health. CDR3 sequence reads: CASTLAGVNTGELFF. The CDR3 nucleotides read TGCGCCAGCACCTTGGCAGGGGTAAACACCGGGGAGCTGTTTTTT.